The clone carrying this T cell receptor (beta chain) was observed a handful of times. The antigen is undetermined. The data derive from a study of beta chain features in type 1 diabetes. The V and J ends lost 4 bases and 0 bases respectively, with 9 bases between them. The CDR3 loop spans 13 amino acids. Germline V gene sequence: CDR1 SQVTM, CDR2 ANQGSEA. Findings and caveats of the study: The naive, central memory and Treg TCRB repertoires of patients appeared to be more similar to one another than those of healthy donors. Shortening that was moderate but significant affected the TCRB CDR3s of Type 1 diabetes patients in all four CD4+ subsets.

Expressed TCRB transcripts were sequenced, since all the RNA that had been isolated was reverse transcribed. TCRdb's table, derived via immunoSEQ multiplex PCR, lists solely in-frame clones and lacks some. The sample has some 150,000 clones, 8.5% to 14% seen once. It was one heparinised blood draw, averaging around 100 mL, that each donor gave. Each sorted fraction was over 95% pure. The receptor comes from a man aged 18 to 29 in good health. Sample: central memory CD4+ T cells from blood. The V gene is TRBV29-1, the J gene TRBJ1-1; tentative D call: TRBD1 (6 bases). The CDR3 DNA reads as TGCAGCGTTGTAGGACAGTTGAACACTGAAGCTTTCTTT. This translates into CSVVGQLNTEAFF.